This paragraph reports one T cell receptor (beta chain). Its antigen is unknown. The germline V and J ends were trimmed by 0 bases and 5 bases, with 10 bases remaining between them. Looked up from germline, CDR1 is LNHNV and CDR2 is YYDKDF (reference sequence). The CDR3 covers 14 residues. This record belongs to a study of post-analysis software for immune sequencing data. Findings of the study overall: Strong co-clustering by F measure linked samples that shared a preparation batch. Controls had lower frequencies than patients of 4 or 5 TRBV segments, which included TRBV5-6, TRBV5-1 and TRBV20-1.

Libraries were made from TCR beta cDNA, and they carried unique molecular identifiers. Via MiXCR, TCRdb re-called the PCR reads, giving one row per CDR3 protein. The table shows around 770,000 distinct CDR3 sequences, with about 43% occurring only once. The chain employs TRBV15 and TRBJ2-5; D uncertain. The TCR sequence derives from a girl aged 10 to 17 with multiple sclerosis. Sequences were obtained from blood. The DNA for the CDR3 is TGTGCCACCAGCAGAGATAAGGTGGAGGAGACCCAGTACTTC. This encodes CATSRDKVEETQYF.